This TCR beta chain was observed in a study of regulatory T cells in long-lasting Graves disease. The time point is: newly diagnosed GD, antithyroid drugs for less than 3 months. After RNA was extracted from PBMCs, the TCR library was made from it. For TCR beta, libraries came from iRepertoire HTBI primers and Arm-PCR of CDR3 regions. TCRdb independently ran MiXCR on the multiplex PCR reads; one entry per CDR3 protein. The table lists around 320,000 distinct CDR3 sequences, over 15% of them singletons. CDR3 length: 16 amino acids. The V gene lost 2 bases and the J gene lost 4 bases, with 14 bases spanning the gap. Germline V gene sequence: CDR1 SGHAT, CDR2 FQNNGV. The sample also formed part of further work on T cells in Graves' hyperthyroidism and ophthalmopathy.

The chain carries TRBV11-2 and TRBJ2-2, with D possibly TRBD2 on 5 matching bases. The TCR comes from a middle-aged man with Graves disease. Source: peripheral blood mononuclear cells (PBMCs), taken at new diagnosis, from a patient treated with antithyroid drugs. The CDR3 here is CASSLSHRGSTGELFF. The CDR3 coding sequence is TGTGCCAGCAGCTTAAGTCACCGGGGAAGCACCGGGGAGCTGTTTTTT.